The 7 T cell receptor beta chains given below trace back to one sample, sequenced in a study of T cells in Graves' hyperthyroidism and ophthalmopathy. There were TCR beta CDR3 regions amplified from RNA transcripts. HTBI primers were employed in a first-round RT-PCR of the TCR CDR3. TCRdb ran MiXCR on the multiplex PCR reads and lists one entry per CDR3 protein. The table shows about 700,000 distinct CDR3 sequences, with 14% occurring only once. Material for sequencing was blood. Source of these receptors: a woman younger than 30 with Graves' hyperthyroidism.

V usage is TRBV10-3 and J usage is TRBJ2-2; 10 nucleotides agree with TRBD2. The trim removed 8 bases at V and 4 bases at J, leaving 7 bases unmatched. In germline, CDR1 is ENHRY, CDR2 SYGVKD. This CDR3 comprises 15 residues. The CDR3 loop is CAISRASGSTGELFF. The CDR3 nucleotides read TGTGCCATCTCTCGGGCTAGCGGGAGCACCGGGGAGCTGTTTTTT.

There are many counts of this clonotype. The chain joins TRBV11-1 to TRBJ2-2, with TRBD2 matching 10 bases. The CDR3 length is 17 residues. From germline, CDR1 is SGHAT and CDR2 FQDESV (reference sequence). Trimming took 5 bases from V and 4 from J; bases not matched to a gene: 10. The CDR3 region is CASSRTSGSVGTGELFF. CDR3 coding DNA: TGTGCCAGCAGCCGGACTAGCGGATCGGTCGGCACCGGGGAGCTGTTTTTT.

The CDR3 coding sequence is TGTGCCATCAGTGGTGGGACAGGGGATGAGCAGTTCTTC. Protein sequence: CAISGGTGDEQFF. V is TRBV10-3 and J is TRBJ2-1, with 10 bases identical to TRBD1. Germline V gene data show CDR1 as ENHRY and CDR2 as SYGVKD. V lost 4 bases and J lost 8; bases outside the gene matches: 2. The CDR3 length is 13 residues.

This chain connects TRBV6-2 or TRBV6-3 to TRBJ2-2; possibly TRBD1 for D (5 bases). This CDR3 is 12 amino acids long. Germline CDR1 is MNHEY and CDR2 is SVGEGT. Trimming stripped 2 bases from V and 8 bases from J, with 6 bases between. As DNA, the CDR3 is TGTGCCAGCAGTTACAGGGGTGGGGAGCTGTTTTTT. As protein: CASSYRGGELFF.

This clonotype was seen ten or more times. The V and J genes are TRBV7-2 and TRBJ1-2; 10 bases agree with TRBD1. The CDR3 has 15 residues. V shed 0 bases and J 7 bases; nucleotides not matched to a gene: 5. Germline assignment: CDR1 SGHTA and CDR2 FQGNSA. The CDR3 reads CASSLATGGVGGYTF. DNA of the CDR3: TGTGCCAGCAGCTTAGCGACAGGGGGCGTAGGTGGCTACACCTTC.

The sample holds many counts of this clonotype. The chain uses TRBV12-3 or TRBV12-4 and TRBJ1-1; D ambiguous. The V end lost 4 bases, the J end lost 3 bases, and 18 bases lay between the germline ends. The CDR3 is 16 amino acids. CDR3 sequence (DNA): TGTGCCAGCAGTTCCCGGTTGGAGCTTGGGGACACTGAAGCTTTCTTT. This codes for CASSSRLELGDTEAFF.

This clonotype was counted between two and nine times. J is TRBJ2-1 and V is TRBV30, with 9 positions matching TRBD2. V lost 2 bases to trimming and J lost 1 base; unmatched junction nucleotides: 3. The germline CDR1 and CDR2 sequences are GTSNPN and SVGIG (reference sequence). This CDR3 comprises 15 residues. This CDR3 is CAWSSLAGSYNEQFF. CDR3 sequence (DNA): TGTGCCTGGAGTTCCCTAGCGGGGTCCTACAATGAGCAGTTCTTC.